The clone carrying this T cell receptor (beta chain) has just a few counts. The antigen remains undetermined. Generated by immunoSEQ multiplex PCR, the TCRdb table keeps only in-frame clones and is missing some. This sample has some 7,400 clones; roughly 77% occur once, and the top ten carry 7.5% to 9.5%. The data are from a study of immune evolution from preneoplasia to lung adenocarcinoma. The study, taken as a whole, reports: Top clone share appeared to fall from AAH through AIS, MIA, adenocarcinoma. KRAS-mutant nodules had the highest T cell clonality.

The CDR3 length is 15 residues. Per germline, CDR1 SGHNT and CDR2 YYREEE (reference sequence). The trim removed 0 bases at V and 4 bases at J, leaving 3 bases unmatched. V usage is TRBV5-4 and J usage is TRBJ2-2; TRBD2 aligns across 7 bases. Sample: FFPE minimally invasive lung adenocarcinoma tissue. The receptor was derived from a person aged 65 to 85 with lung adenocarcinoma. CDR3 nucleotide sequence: TGTGCCAGCAGCTTGGGTAGCGGGCCCACCGGGGAGCTGTTTTTT. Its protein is CASSLGSGPTGELFF.